This T cell receptor (beta chain) comes out of a study of vaccination effects on CD4 cells after COVID-19. Overall study results and limits: Late after vaccination, infection- and vaccine-induced clones showed marked clonal contraction.

Antigen-specific CD4+ T cells were expanded with viral peptide pools in the ViraFEST assay before sequencing. Upon completion of around ten days in culture, CD4+ T cells were isolated. The participants, recipients of two vaccine doses, got either BNT162b2 or mRNA-1273. Cultures used 2.1 million or so PBMC per well, approximately 9.5 IU/ml IL-2 and around 9.5 ug/ml peptides. On days 3 and 7, fresh IL-2 medium replaced half the medium. Germline-derived CDR1 and CDR2 are MNHEY and SMNVEV (reference sequence). This CDR3 is built from 14 residues. V lost 6 bases, J lost 7 bases, and 11 bases stayed unmatched. This clone came up a few times. What it binds is not known. Some clones are missing from TCRdb's copy, which holds only in-frame ones; the method was immunoSEQ multiplex PCR. Of roughly 46,000 clones listed, over 60% are singletons.

This TCR was sampled from a human donor who received a COVID-19 vaccine. The input for sequencing was CD4+ T cells from PBMCs cultured with HCoV-OC43 spike peptides, taken after COVID-19 vaccination. As to subset: HCoV-OC43 spike overlapping peptide pool stimulation. The chain uses TRBV27 and TRBJ1-2, with TRBD1 matching 7 bases. CDR3 nucleotide sequence: TGTGCCAGCAGCCCAACGACAGGGACGGCTGGCTACACCTTC. Translating it yields CASSPTTGTAGYTF.